This T cell receptor beta chain was identified during a study of Graves' ophthalmopathy and Graves' hyperthyroidism. Germline V lookup: CDR1 DFQATT, CDR2 SNEGSKA (reference sequence). The CDR3 covers 14 residues. Between the trimmed V and J ends, which lost 1 base and 1 base, there was a span of 10 bases. Investigators amplified TCR beta CDR3 regions from RNA transcripts. RT-PCR with HTBI primers came first, then second-round multiplex PCR. One entry per CDR3 protein, called by TCRdb with MiXCR from the multiplex PCR reads. The sample holds more than 300,000 distinct CDR3 sequences, roughly 15% seen once.

Sequences were obtained from peripheral blood. This receptor was taken from a woman younger than 30 with stable Graves' hyperthyroidism. The chain uses TRBV20-1 and TRBJ2-5; tentatively, D is TRBD1 or TRBD2 (5 bases each). CDR3 amino acids: CSARVGGTQETQYF. CDR3 DNA sequence: TGCAGTGCTAGAGTTGGTGGGACCCAAGAGACCCAGTACTTC.